This T cell receptor (beta chain) was sequenced during a study of blood T cell repertoires in COVID-19. Study overall: There were acute and convalescent COVID-19 samples, and they came from the United States, Italy and Spain. Nucleic acid was either cDNA or gDNA, and it came from T cells, B-cell-depleted T cells, or PBMCs.

Original methodology: Amplifying reference gene primers gave estimates of nucleated cell counts. Method: immunoSEQ multiplex PCR; TCRdb's copy keeps in-frame clones and lacks some. V, J and clone size are those of that table, while D and trimming were read from the DNA. Of under 200,000 clones detected, around 89% appear once; the ten largest clones hold 20% to 30%. Material: peripheral blood. This clonotype was sampled from a man in his 60s with acute or convalescent COVID-19.

The CDR3 spells CAISEAGGARGYTF. The CDR3 DNA sequence: TGTGCCATCAGCGAAGCAGGGGGCGCTCGTGGCTACACCTTC. The rearrangement uses TRBV10-3 and TRBJ1-2; 8 bases map to TRBD1. The germline CDR1 and CDR2 sequences are ENHRY and SYGVKD. The CDR3 extends over 14 amino acids. Trimming at V came to 6 bases and at J to 7 bases, leaving 10 bases not matched to a gene.